The clone carrying this T cell receptor beta chain has more than one count but fewer than ten. The record originates from a study of blood T cell repertoires in COVID-19. Data came from immunoSEQ multiplex PCR; TCRdb stores just in-frame clones and leaves some out. The profile shows approximately 500,000 clones, 89% of them singletons. The germline CDR1 and CDR2 sequences are SGHAT and FQNNGV. The CDR3 consists of 16 residues. V gave up 5 bases and J gave up 2 bases, with 18 bases separating them. Sequencing was performed on peripheral blood. This TCR derives from a man younger than 35 with COVID-19, enrolled during active disease. The genes are TRBV11-2 and TRBJ2-5, with D possibly matching TRBD2 (6 bases). The chain's CDR3 is CASSPGVMGSQETQYF. The CDR3 DNA follows: TGTGCCAGCAGCCCGGGGGTCATGGGTTCACAAGAGACCCAGTACTTC.